The rows below give T cell receptor beta chains drawn from one sample of a study of shared clonotypes between healthy human individuals. Produced via immunoSEQ multiplex PCR; TCRdb's table is partial and in-frame only. The sample records around 2.3 million clones, under 97% being singletons. The sample consisted of naive CD4+ T cells sorted from blood. These receptor sequences come from a man aged 18-30 years in good health. Both conserved end residues are part of each CDR3. The order of the fields is J gene, V gene, CDR3 protein.

>TRBJ2-7|TRBV27
CASSSDNSYEQYF
>TRBJ2-5|TRBV2
CASITGKIMKKETQYF
>TRBJ2-7|TRBV7-2
CASAQMGRNYEQYF
>TRBJ2-7|TRBV5-1
CASSKTGYEQYF
>TRBJ2-5|TRBV28
CASSFSRGGPETQYF
>TRBJ1-2|TRBV30
CAWSVKGVREAYGYTF
>TRBJ1-1|TRBV19
CASSMGNTEAFF
>TRBJ2-5|TRBV9
CASSVEQGASGTQYF
>TRBJ2-3|TRBV6-1
CASRLAGGRDTQYF
>TRBJ1-4|TRBV5-6
CASSAGVGEKLFF
>TRBJ1-2|TRBV6-1
CASKRTGPTNYGYTF
>TRBJ2-7|TRBV19
CASSWSEVTGTYEQYF
>TRBJ2-3|TRBV11-2
CASSLEFRGLVTQYF
>TRBJ2-5|TRBV28
CASEGGRGGTQYF
>TRBJ2-1|TRBV6-5
CASSPYFRGDEQFF
>TRBJ2-7|TRBV7-9
CASSPLGGNYEQYF
>TRBJ1-5|TRBV5-6
CASSGQGGINQPQHF
>TRBJ2-7|TRBV5-4
CASSLRDRVSYEQYF
>TRBJ2-5|TRBV5-1
CASSLAGELQETQYF
>TRBJ2-3|TRBV5-1
CASSPGQGTDTQYF
>TRBJ2-7|TRBV2
CASGQFISYEQYF
>TRBJ1-2|TRBV28
CASSLILSNYGYTF
>TRBJ1-6|TRBV5-1
CASSLASGFPRNSPLHF
>TRBJ2-7|TRBV9
CASSREVAYEQYF
>TRBJ2-3|TRBV28
CASSSQGDTQYF
>TRBJ2-5|TRBV10-2
CASSEKREGLQETQYF
>TRBJ2-7|TRBV7-2
CASSLSSLAVGEQYF
>TRBJ1-1|TRBV2
CASRGQGLNTEAFF
>TRBJ1-4|TRBV29-1
CSVEGGGGESNEKLFF
>TRBJ1-2|TRBV28
CASSPPGPQMDGYTF
>TRBJ2-1|TRBV6-5
CASSYSGPYSYNEQFF
>TRBJ1-2|TRBV11-2
CASSLVPTGLYGYTF
>TRBJ2-7|TRBV5-6
CASSQSVYEQYF
>TRBJ2-3|TRBV9
CASSLTSGPGNTQYF
>TRBJ1-4|TRBV6-1
CASSGLGGSYEKLFF
>TRBJ1-5|TRBV10-3
CAISEDHDTFAQHF
>TRBJ2-7|TRBV10-3
CATLSSYEQYF
>TRBJ1-1|TRBV18
CASSPGQGASGTEAFF
>TRBJ2-6|TRBV6-1
CASSVSGANVLTF